The sample holds a few counts of the clone carrying this TCR beta chain. Assay used: immunoSEQ multiplex PCR; TCRdb lists only in-frame clones, some missing. The repertoire has about 11,000 clones, roughly 82% of them found once; the top ten carry about 32%. These data are taken from a study of PD-1 and CTLA-4 blockade in melanoma. There are 14 residues in the CDR3. J was trimmed by 8 bases and V by 10 bases; bases with no gene match: 10. Germline V CDR1 and CDR2: SGHNT, YYREEE (reference sequence). V and J are TRBV5-4 and TRBJ1-6; 9 nucleotides align to TRBD1. The sequencing used CD8+ T cells from peripheral blood, collected from a patient given anti-PD-1 treatment. This clonotype was sampled from a human donor with melanoma. The CDR3 here is CAAGGQGRDSPLHF. Here the CDR3 DNA reads TGTGCCGCGGGAGGACAGGGGAGGGATTCACCCCTCCACTTT.